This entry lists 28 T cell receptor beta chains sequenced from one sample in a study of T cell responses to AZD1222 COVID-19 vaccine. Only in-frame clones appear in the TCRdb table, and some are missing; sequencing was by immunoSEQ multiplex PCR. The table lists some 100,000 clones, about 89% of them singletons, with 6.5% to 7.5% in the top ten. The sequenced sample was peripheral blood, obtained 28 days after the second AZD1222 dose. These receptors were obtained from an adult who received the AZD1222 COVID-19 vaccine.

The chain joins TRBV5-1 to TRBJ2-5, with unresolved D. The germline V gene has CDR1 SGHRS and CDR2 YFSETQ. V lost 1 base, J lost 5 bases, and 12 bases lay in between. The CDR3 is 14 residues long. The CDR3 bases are TGCGCCAGCAGCTTGTCCGGGTTAACCGAGACCCAGTACTTC. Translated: CASSLSGLTETQYF.

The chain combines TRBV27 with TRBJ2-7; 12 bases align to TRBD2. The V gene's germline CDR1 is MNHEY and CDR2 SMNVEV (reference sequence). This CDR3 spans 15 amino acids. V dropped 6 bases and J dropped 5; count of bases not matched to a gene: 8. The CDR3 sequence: CASRRTSGRRHEQYF. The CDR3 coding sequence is TGTGCCAGCAGACGAACTAGCGGGAGGCGCCACGAGCAGTACTTC.

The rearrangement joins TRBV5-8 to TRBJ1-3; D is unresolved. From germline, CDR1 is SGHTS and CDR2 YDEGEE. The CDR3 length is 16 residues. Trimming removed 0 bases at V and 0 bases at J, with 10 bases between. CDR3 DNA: TGTGCCAGCAGCTTGGCACAAACGAGCTCTGGAAACACCATATATTTT. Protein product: CASSLAQTSSGNTIYF.

In nucleotides, the CDR3 is TGTGCCAGCAGTTACCAAGGGCGGAGGTGGTTCCCCTCCTACGAGCAGTACTTC. Residues: CASSYQGRRWFPSYEQYF. The chain employs TRBV6-2 or TRBV6-3 and TRBJ2-7; TRBD2 is a possible D gene (5 bases). The V and J ends lost 2 bases and 0 bases respectively, with 20 bases between them. This CDR3 region has 18 residues. Germline CDR1 and CDR2: MNHEY and SVGEGT.

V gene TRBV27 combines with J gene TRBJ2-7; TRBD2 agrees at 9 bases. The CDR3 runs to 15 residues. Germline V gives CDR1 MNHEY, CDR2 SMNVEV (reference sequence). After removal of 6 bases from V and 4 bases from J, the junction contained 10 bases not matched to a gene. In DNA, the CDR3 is TGTGCCAGCAGACTCGGGACTAGCCCTCGTTACGAGCAGTACTTC. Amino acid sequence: CASRLGTSPRYEQYF.

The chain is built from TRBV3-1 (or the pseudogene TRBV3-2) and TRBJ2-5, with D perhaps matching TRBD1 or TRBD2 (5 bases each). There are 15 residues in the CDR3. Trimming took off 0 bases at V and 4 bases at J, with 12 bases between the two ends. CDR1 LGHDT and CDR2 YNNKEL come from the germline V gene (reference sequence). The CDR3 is CASSQDFSGTETQYF. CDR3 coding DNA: TGTGCCAGCAGCCAAGATTTTTCAGGGACAGAGACCCAGTACTTC.

CDR3 sequence: CASSAENIQYF. In DNA form, the CDR3 reads TGTGCCAGCAGCGCAGAAAACATTCAGTACTTC. The chain uses TRBV9 and TRBJ2-4; D not certain. CDR1 and CDR2 from the germline V gene are SGDLS and YYNGEE. The V and J ends lost 3 bases and 5 bases respectively, with 3 bases between them. This CDR3 is 11 amino acids long. The complete variable domain, with remaining parts taken from reference TRBV9 and TRBJ2-4, reads DSGVTQTPKHLITATGQRVTLRCSPRSGDLSVYWYQQSLDQGLQFLIQYYNGEERAKGNILERFSAQQFPDLHSELNLSSLELGDSALYFCASSAENIQYFGAGTRLSVL.

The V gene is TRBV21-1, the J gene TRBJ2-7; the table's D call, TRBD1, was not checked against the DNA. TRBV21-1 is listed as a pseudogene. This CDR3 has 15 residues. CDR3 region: CASSKGTGLSYEQYF. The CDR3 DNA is TGTGCCAGCAGCAAAGGGACAGGTCTATCCTACGAGCAGTACTTC.

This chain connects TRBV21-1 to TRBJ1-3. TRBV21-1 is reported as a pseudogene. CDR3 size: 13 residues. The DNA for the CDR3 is TGTGCCCACGAGGTGAGAGCTGGAAACACCATATATTTT. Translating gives CAHEVRAGNTIYF.

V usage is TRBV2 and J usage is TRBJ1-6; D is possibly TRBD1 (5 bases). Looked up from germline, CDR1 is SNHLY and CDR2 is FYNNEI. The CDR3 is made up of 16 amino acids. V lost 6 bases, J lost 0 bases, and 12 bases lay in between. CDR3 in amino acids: CASRRQPSSYNSPLHF. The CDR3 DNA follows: TGTGCCAGCAGGAGACAGCCTAGCTCCTATAATTCACCCCTCCACTTT.

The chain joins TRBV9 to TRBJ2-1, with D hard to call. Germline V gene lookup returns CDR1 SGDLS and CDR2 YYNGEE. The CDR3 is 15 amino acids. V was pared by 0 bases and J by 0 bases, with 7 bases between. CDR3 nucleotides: TGTGCCAGCAGCGTAGGCTCGAGCTCCTACAATGAGCAGTTCTTC. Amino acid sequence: CASSVGSSSYNEQFF.

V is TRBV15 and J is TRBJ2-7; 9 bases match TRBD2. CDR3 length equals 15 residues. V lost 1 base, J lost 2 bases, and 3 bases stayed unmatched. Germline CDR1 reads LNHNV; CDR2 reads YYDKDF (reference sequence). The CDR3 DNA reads TGTGCCACCAGCAGAGTGCGGGGGGGAGCCTACGAGCAGTACTTC. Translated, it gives CATSRVRGGAYEQYF.

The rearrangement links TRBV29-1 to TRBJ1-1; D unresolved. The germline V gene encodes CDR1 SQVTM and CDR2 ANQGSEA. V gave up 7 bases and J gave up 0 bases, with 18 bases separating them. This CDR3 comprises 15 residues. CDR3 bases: TGCAGCGCGGGCCCCAGGCAGGCGTTGAACACTGAAGCTTTCTTT. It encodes CSAGPRQALNTEAFF.

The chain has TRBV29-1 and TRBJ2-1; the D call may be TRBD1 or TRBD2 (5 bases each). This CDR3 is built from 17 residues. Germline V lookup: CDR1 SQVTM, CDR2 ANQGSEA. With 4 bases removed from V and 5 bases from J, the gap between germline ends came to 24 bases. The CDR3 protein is CSVAIPLGTGINNEQFF. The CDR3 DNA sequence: TGCAGCGTTGCTATCCCACTGGGGACGGGGATAAACAATGAGCAGTTCTTC.

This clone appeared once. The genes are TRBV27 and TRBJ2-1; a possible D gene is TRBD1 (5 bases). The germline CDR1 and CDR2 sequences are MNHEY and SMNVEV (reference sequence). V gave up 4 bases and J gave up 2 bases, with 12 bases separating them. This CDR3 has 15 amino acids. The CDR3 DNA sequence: TGTGCCAGCAGTTGGACGACAGCCCCCTACAATGAGCAGTTCTTC. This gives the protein CASSWTTAPYNEQFF.

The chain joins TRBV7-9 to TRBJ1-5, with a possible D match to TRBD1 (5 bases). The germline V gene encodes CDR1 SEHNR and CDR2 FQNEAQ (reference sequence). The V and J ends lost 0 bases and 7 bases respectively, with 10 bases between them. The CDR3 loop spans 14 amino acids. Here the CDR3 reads CASSLAGDGQPQHF. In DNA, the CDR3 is TGTGCCAGCAGCTTAGCGGGGGATGGACAGCCCCAGCATTTT.

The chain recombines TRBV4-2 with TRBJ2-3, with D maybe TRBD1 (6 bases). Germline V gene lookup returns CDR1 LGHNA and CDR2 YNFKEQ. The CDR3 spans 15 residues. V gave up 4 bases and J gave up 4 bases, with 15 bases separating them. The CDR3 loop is CASSPRGNSADTQYF. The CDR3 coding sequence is TGTGCCAGCAGCCCCAGGGGAAATAGTGCAGATACGCAGTATTTT.

CDR3 loop: CAWSLGLAGPLLRTDTQYF. The CDR3 DNA reads as TGTGCCTGGAGTCTGGGACTAGCGGGACCACTCTTGAGGACAGATACGCAGTATTTT. The chain carries TRBV30 and TRBJ2-3; 13 bases align to TRBD2. The CDR3 covers 19 residues. Losses at the gene ends were 2 bases for V and 3 bases for J; bases not matched to a gene: 14. Germline CDR1 GTSNPN, CDR2 SVGIG (reference sequence).

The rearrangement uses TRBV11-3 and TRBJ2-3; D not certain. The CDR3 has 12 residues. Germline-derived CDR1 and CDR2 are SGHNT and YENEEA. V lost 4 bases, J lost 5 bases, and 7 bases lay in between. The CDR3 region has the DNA TGTGCCAGCAGCTGGGGTCAAGATACGCAGTATTTT. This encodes CASSWGQDTQYF.

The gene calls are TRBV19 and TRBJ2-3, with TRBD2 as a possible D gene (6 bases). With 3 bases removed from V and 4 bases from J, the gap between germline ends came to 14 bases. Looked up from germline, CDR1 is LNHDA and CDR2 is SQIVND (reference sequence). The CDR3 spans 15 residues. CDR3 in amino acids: CASSISSASADTQYF. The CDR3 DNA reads TGTGCCAGTAGTATCTCTTCGGCTAGCGCAGATACGCAGTATTTT.

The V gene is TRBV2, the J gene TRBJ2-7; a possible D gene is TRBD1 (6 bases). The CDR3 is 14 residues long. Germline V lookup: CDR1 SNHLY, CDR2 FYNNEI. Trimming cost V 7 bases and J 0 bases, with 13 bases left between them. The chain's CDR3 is CASIWGPSSYEQYF. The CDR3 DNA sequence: TGTGCCAGCATCTGGGGGCCGAGCTCCTACGAGCAGTACTTC.

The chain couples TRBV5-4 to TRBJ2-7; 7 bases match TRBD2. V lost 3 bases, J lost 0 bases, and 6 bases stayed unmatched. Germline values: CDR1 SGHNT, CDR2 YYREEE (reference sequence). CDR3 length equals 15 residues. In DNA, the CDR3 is TGTGCCAGCAGCTCGCCTAGCGGCAGCTCCTACGAGCAGTACTTC. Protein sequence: CASSSPSGSSYEQYF. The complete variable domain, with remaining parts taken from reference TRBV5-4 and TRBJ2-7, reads ETGVTQSPTHLIKTRGQQVTLRCSSQSGHNTVSWYQQALGQGPQFIFQYYREEENGRGNFPPRFSGLQFPNYSSELNVNALELDDSALYLCASSSPSGSSYEQYFGPGTRLTVT.

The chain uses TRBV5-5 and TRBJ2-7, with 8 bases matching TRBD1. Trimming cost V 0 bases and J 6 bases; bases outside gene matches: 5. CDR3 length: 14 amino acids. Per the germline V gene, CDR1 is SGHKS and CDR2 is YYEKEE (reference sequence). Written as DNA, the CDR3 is TGTGCCAGCAGCTTGGTTACAGGGGGGCGCGAGCAGTACTTC. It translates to CASSLVTGGREQYF.

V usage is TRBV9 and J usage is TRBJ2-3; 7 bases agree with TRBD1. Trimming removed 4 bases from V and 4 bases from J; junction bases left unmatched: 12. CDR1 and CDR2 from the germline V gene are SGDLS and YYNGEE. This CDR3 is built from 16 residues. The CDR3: CASSSPQGYAPDTQYF. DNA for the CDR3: TGTGCCAGCAGCTCACCACAGGGGTATGCGCCAGATACGCAGTATTTT.

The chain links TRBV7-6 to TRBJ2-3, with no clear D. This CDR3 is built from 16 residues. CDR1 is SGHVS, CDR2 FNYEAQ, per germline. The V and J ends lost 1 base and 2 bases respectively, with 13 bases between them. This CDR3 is CASSLGTVIPTDTQYF. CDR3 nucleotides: TGTGCCAGCAGCTTAGGGACGGTGATCCCCACAGATACGCAGTATTTT.

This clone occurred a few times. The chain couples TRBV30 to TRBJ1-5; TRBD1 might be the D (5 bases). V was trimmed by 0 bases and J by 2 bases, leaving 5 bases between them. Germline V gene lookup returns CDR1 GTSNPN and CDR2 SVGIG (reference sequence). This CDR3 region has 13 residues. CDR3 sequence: CAWSVQGNQPQHF. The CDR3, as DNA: TGTGCCTGGAGTGTACAGGGCAATCAGCCCCAGCATTTT.

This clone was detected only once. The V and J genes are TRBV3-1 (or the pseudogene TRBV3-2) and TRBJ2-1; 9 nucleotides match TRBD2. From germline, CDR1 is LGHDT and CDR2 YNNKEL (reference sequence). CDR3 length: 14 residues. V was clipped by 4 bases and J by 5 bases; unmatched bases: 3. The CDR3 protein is CASSRAGGNNEQFF. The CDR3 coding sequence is TGTGCCAGCAGCCGAGCGGGAGGAAACAATGAGCAGTTCTTC.

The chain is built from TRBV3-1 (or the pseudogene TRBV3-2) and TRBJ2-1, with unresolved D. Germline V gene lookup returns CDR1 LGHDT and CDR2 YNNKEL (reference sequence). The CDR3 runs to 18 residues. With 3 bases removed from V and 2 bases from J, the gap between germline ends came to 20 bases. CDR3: CASSQDSDALTTYNEQFF. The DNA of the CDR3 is TGTGCCAGCAGCCAGGATTCGGACGCTCTAACAACCTACAATGAGCAGTTCTTC.